This T cell receptor beta chain was obtained from a study of vaccination and CD4 T cells after COVID-19. On the study more broadly: Blood was drawn a median roughly 67 days post second dose, range 14 to 241. Overlapping spike peptides of SARS-CoV-2, HCoV-NL63, HCoV-OC43 and HCoV-229E were used, and cells were stimulated with them.

Sequencing of cultured CD4+ T cell DNA used the Oncomine TCR Beta short-read assay. TCRdb reanalysed the PCR reads using MiXCR and keeps one entry per CDR3 protein. This sample has approximately 15,000 distinct CDR3 sequences; roughly half occur once, and the top ten carry about 12%. The CDR3 is 15 residues long. In germline, CDR1 is LNHDA, CDR2 SQIVND (reference sequence). V was trimmed by 7 bases and J by 0 bases, leaving 13 bases between them. Specified treatment: approximately 10-day PBMC culture with coronavirus spike peptide pools or control peptides (ViraFEST assay). This clonotype was observed a few times. Its matching antigen is unknown.

The source is a human donor who had recovered from COVID-19. The chain carries TRBV19 and TRBJ1-5, with D uncertain. Sequencing input: CD4+ T cells from blood, cultured in vitro. The CDR3 DNA reads TGTGCCAGTATGCCGTGGGGTTATAGCAATCAGCCCCAGCATTTT. This codes for CASMPWGYSNQPQHF. Supplemented by reference TRBV19 and TRBJ1-5, the full variable domain reads DGGITQSPKYLFRKEGQNVTLSCEQNLNHDAMYWYRQDPGQGLRLIYYSQIVNDFQKGDIAEGYSVSREKKESFPLTVTSAQKNPTAFYLCASMPWGYSNQPQHFGDGTRLSIL.